Below, one T cell receptor beta chain is given with its context. No antigen is known for it. Base qualities are not recorded, but no much larger clone differs from it by a single base. The immunoSEQ Assay, a bias-controlled multiplex PCR, was used to amplify TCRbeta CDR3 regions from genomic DNA. Per the original workflow: Nucleated cell counts per sample were estimated from amplification of reference gene primers within the assay. Sequence reads were collapsed and filtered to measure the absolute abundance of every unique TCRbeta CDR3 rearrangement. For each sample, productive Simpson clonality was calculated as the square root of Simpson's diversity index over productive rearrangements. TCRdb retrieved this table from immuneACCESS and kept in-frame rearrangements only. Not all clones are present; in checked studies, unresolved V genes account for under half, and no reason is known for the remainder. V, J and clone size reflect that table, while D and trimming were determined from the DNA. For this sample there are about 270,000 clones; around 93% appear just once. Roughly 2.8% of the sample is held by the ten biggest clonotypes.

In the prospective study, participants were roughly 18 to 100 years old, resided in around 25 geographic areas of the United States, and were enrolled through a virtual design. To assign participants to cohorts, the prospective study relied on clinical history that participants themselves reported in a screening survey and a study questionnaire. Exposed participants had been in contact, within 2 weeks of entering the study, with a person who had a PCR-confirmed or clinician-diagnosed case of COVID-19. Each participant in the prospective study had whole blood, serum and a nasopharyngeal or oropharyngeal swab collected by mobile phlebotomists. Over an approximately two-month period, participants in the prospective study had the option of providing additional blood draws and questionnaires. Prospective study blood samples were shipped either frozen or at room temperature before DNA extraction. This entry comes from a study of blood T cell repertoires in COVID-19 (dated by TCRdb to 2020 to 2021). About the study as a whole: Collaborator samples came from the United States, Italy and Spain and covered acute and convalescent phases of COVID-19. The material from the prospective study consisted of cDNA or gDNA derived from T cells, B-cell-depleted T cells, or PBMCs. The dataset comprised deeply sampled blood TCRbeta repertoires from subjects exposed to, actively infected with, or recovered from COVID-19. The repertoires were made available in a free public database intended to serve as a resource for research on the immune response to SARS-CoV-2. The samples were drawn from two sources: the first 160 participants of the ongoing ImmuneRACE study, and about 1,300 subjects contributed by 6 global collaborators. A de-identified subject ID, COVID-19 status, age in years and sex were almost always included in the sample metadata. HLA class I and class II types, where available, came from metadata supplied by the sample provider rather than from assay-based typing.

Points the paper makes about the study in general: The quantity of clinical and demographic metadata differed by source and by participant and was supplied without curation.

As encoded in the germline V gene (reference sequence), CDR1 is SEHNR while CDR2 is FQNEAQ. The CDR3, from cysteine to phenylalanine, totals 14 residues. CDR3 DNA only is kept here, 42 bases in frame from base 1. Unmatched junction bases come to 6, with V trimmed by 8 bases and J by 6 bases. The sequence is built from TRBV7-9 and TRBJ2-1, with 11 middle bases fitting TRBD2. The sequenced material came from PBMCs or T cells enriched from blood (not recorded which). The clonotype originates from a man aged 35-49 years who had been exposed to COVID-19. The DNA is TGTGCCAGCCCGATAGCGGGAGGGCGCAATGAGCAGTTCTTC. Protein translation: CASPIAGGRNEQFF.